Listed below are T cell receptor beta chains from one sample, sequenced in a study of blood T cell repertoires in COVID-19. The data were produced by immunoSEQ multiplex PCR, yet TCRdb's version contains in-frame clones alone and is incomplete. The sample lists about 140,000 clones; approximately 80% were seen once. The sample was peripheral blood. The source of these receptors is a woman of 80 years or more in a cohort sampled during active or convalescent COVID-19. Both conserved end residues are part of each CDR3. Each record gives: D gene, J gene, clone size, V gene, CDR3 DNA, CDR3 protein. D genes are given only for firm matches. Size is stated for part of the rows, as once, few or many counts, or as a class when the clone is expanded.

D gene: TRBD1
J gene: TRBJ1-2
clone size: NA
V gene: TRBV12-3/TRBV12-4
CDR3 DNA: TGTGCCAGCAACACCGGGACAGGGTATGGCTACACCTTC
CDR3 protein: CASNTGTGYGYTF

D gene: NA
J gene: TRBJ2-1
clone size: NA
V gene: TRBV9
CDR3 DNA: TGTGCCAGCAGCGTAGGCCAGGGGTACAATGAGCAGTTCTTC
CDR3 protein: CASSVGQGYNEQFF

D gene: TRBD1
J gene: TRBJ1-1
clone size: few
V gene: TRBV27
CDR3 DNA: TGTGCCAGCAGTCGATACCCCGGGACAGGGGGTTCTGAAGCTTTCTTT
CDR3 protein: CASSRYPGTGGSEAFF

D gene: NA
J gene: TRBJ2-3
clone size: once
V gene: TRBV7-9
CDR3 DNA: TGTGCCAGCAGCTTAGGGCGGAGGACAGATACGCAGTATTTT
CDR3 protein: CASSLGRRTDTQYF

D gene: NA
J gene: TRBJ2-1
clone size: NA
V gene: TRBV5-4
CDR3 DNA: TGTGCCAGCAGCTTGGAGTGGGGGGGCCGATCGGGCAATGAGCAGTTCTTC
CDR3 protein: CASSLEWGGRSGNEQFF

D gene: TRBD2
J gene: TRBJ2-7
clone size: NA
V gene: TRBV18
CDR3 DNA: TGTGCCAGCTCACCACCCCAACTAGCGGGGGGAATCTACGAGCAGTACTTC
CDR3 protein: CASSPPQLAGGIYEQYF

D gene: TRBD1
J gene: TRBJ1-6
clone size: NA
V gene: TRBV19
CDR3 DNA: TGTGCCAGTAGCACGAAGGGACAGACTTTTTCACCCCTCCACTTT
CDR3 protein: CASSTKGQTFSPLHF

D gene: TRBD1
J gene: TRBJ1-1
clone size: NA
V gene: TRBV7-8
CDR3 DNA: TGTGCCAGCAGCTTACGGGAGGGGGCGCGAGCTTTCTTT
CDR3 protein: CASSLREGARAFF

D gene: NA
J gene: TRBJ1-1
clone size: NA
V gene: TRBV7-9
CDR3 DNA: TGTGCCAGCAGCACAGACCGAAGAAGGAACACTGAAGCTTTCTTT
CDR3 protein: CASSTDRRRNTEAFF

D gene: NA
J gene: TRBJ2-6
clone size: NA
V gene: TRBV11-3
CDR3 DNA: TGTGCCAGCAGCCCGAGGGGGGGGCCTGGGGCCAACGTCCTGACTTTC
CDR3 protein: CASSPRGGPGANVLTF

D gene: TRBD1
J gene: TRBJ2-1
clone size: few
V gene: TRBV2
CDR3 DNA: TGTGCCAGCAGGTACAGGGGTTGGCAGTACAATGAGCAGTTCTTC
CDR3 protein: CASRYRGWQYNEQFF

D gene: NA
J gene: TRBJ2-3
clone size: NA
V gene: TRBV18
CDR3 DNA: TGTGCCAGCGCGGACTCAGATACGCAGTATTTT
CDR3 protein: CASADSDTQYF

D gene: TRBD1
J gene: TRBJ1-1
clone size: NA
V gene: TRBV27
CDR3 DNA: TGTGCCAGCAGTTTTGTGGGACAGGGATTGCCTAACACTGAAGCTTTCTTT
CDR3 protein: CASSFVGQGLPNTEAFF

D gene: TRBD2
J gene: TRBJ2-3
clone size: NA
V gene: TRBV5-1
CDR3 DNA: TGCGCCAGCAGCCCCCGGAGGGGCATGGGGGGGATTGGGACAGATACGCAGTATTTT
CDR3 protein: CASSPRRGMGGIGTDTQYF

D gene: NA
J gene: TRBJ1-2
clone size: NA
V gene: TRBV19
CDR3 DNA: TGTGCCAGTAGTCCAGACTTGACAGGCGTTAACTATGGCTACACCTTC
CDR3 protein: CASSPDLTGVNYGYTF

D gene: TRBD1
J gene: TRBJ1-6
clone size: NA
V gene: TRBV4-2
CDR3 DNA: TGTGCCAGCAGCCAAGCGGGGACAGGGTCTTCACCCCTCCACTTT
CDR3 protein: CASSQAGTGSSPLHF

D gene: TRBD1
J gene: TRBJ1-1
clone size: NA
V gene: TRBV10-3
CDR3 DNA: TGTGCCATCAACGCCGGGACAGGGAACACTGAAGCTTTCTTT
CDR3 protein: CAINAGTGNTEAFF

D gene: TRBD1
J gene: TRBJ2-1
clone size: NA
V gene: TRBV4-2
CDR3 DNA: TGTGCCAGCAGCCAGACCGGGACAGGGGGCTACAATGAGCAGTTCTTC
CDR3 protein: CASSQTGTGGYNEQFF

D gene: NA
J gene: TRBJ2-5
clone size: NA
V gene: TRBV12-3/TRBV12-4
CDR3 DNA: TGTGCCAGCAGCCTCCAAGAGACCCAGTACTTC
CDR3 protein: CASSLQETQYF

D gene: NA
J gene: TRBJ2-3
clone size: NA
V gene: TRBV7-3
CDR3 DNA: TGTGCCAGCAGCTTATTCCGGGATACGCAGTATTTT
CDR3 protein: CASSLFRDTQYF

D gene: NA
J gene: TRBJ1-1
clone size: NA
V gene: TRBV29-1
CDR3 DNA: TGCAGCGTTGTTACGGATTTTGGACACAGAGTAGACTCTGAAGCTTTCTTT
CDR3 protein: CSVVTDFGHRVDSEAFF

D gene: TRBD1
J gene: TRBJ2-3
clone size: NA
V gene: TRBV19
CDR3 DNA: TGTGCCAGTAGTCTACCGGGACAGGGTTTCCCAGATACGCAGTATTTT
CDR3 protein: CASSLPGQGFPDTQYF

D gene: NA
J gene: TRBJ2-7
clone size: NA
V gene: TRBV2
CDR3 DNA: TGTGCCAGCAGTGGCCAGGGGACCTACGAGCAGTACTTC
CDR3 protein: CASSGQGTYEQYF

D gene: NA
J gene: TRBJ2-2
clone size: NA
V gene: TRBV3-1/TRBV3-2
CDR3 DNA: TGTGCCAGCAGCCAAGATAGCGAGGGAACCGGGGAGCTGTTTTTT
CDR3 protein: CASSQDSEGTGELFF

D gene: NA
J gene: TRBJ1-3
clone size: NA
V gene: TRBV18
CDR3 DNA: TGTGCCAGCTCACCACCCGGGGCTGGAAACACCATATATTTT
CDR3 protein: CASSPPGAGNTIYF

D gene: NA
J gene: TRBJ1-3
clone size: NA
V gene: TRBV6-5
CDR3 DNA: TGTGCCAGCAGGGAGGCCTTCTCTGGAAACACCATATATTTT
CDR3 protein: CASREAFSGNTIYF

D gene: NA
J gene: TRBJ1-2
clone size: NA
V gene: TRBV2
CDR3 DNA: TGTGCCAGCAGTGTCGGTGGGGGGGCACTTCGGGATGGCTACACCTTC
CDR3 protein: CASSVGGGALRDGYTF

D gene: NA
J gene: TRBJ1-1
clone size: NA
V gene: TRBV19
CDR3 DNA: TGTGCCAGTAGTATAGGGGGGCAGCCTGAAGCTTTCTTT
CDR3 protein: CASSIGGQPEAFF

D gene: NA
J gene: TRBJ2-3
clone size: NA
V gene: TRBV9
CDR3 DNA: TGTGCCAGCAGCGTAATTGACACTAGCACAGATACGCAGTATTTT
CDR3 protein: CASSVIDTSTDTQYF

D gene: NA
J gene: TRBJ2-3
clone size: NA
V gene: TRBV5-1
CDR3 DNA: TGCGCCAGCAGCTTGGGGCCGGGGGTACCAGATACGCAGTATTTT
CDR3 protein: CASSLGPGVPDTQYF

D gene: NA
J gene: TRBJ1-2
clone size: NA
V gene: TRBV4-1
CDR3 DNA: TGCGCCAGCAGCCAAGAGAGTCGGGAACGATCCTATGGCTACACCTTC
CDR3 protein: CASSQESRERSYGYTF

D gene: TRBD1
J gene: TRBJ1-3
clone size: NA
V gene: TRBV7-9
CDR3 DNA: TGTGCCGGACGGGGGACAGGGAGTGGAAACACCATATATTTT
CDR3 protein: CAGRGTGSGNTIYF

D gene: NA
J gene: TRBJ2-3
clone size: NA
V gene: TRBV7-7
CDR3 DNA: TGTGCCAGCAGCTTAGGAGGCGCCGCAGGGGAGAGGCAGTATTTT
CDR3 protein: CASSLGGAAGERQYF

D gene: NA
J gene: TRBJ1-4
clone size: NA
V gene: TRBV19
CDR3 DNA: TGTGCCAGTAAAGACCATTTTTTGAACAGTAATGAAAAACTGTTTTTT
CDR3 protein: CASKDHFLNSNEKLFF

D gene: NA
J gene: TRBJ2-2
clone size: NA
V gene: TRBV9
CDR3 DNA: TGTGCCAGCAGCGTAGCGGGGGGCCCGAACACCGGGGAGCTGTTTTTT
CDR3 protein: CASSVAGGPNTGELFF

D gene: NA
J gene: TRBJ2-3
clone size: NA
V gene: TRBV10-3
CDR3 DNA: TGTGCCATCAGTGAGTCCGGTGCGGGGCTTTGGACAGATACGCAGTATTTT
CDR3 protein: CAISESGAGLWTDTQYF

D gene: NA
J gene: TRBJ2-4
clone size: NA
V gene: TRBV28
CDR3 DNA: TGTGCCAGCAGTTTCCCCCACGCGGCCAAAAACATTCAGTACTTC
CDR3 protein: CASSFPHAAKNIQYF

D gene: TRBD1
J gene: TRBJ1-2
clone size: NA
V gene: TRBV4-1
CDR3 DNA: TGCGCCAGCAGCCAGCAGCGACAGGGGGGTTTCTATGGCTACACCTTC
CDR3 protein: CASSQQRQGGFYGYTF

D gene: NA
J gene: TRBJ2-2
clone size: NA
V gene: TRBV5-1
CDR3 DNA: TGCGCCAGCAGCACCCAGACTCTGGAGAACACCGGGGAGCTGTTTTTT
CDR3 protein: CASSTQTLENTGELFF

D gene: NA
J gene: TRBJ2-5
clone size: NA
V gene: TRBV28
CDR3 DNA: TGTGCCAGCAGTTTATTTGGGGCGCTTGAGACCCAGTACTTC
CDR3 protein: CASSLFGALETQYF

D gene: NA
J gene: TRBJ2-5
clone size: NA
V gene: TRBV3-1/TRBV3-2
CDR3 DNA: TGTGCCAGCAGCCAACTACTGCAAGAGACCCAGTACTTC
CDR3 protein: CASSQLLQETQYF

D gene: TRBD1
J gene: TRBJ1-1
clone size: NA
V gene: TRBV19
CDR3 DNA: TGTGCCAGTACCCCAGACAGGGGGGGCACTGAAGCTTTCTTT
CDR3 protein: CASTPDRGGTEAFF

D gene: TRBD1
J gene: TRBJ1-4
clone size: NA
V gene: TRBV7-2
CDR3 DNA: TGTGCCAGCAGCCTTGGACAGGGTAGTGAAAAACTGTTTTTT
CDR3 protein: CASSLGQGSEKLFF

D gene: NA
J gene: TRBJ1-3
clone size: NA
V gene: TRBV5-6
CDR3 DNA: TGTGCCAGCAGCTTGGGGGCTCTTGGAAACACCATATATTTT
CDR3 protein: CASSLGALGNTIYF

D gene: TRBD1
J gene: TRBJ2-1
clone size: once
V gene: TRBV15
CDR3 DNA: TGTGCCACCAGCAGAGAGCCCGGGACAGCCTACAATGAGCAGTTCTTC
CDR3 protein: CATSREPGTAYNEQFF

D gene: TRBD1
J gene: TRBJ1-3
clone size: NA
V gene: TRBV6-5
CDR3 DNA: TGTGCCAGCAGACTGAAGGGGGCGGCCGGAAACACCATATATTTT
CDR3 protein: CASRLKGAAGNTIYF

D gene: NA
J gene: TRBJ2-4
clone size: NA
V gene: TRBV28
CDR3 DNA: TGTGCCAGCAGCTCACAGGGGGGGGGTTATAACATTCAGTACTTC
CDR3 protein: CASSSQGGGYNIQYF

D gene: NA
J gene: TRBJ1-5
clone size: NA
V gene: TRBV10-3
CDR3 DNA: TGTGCCATCAGTGATCAGAACGATCAGCCCCAGCATTTT
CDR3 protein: CAISDQNDQPQHF